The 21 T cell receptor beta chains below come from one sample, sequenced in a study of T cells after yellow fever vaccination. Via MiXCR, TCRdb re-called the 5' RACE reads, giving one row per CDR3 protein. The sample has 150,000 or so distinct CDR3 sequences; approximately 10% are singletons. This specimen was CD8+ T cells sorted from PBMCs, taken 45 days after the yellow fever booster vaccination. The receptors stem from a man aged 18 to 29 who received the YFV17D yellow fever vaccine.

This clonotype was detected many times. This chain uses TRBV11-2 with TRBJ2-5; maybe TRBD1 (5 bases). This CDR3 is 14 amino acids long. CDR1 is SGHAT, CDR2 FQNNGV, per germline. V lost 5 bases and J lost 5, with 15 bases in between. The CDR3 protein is CASSPTSGRETQYF. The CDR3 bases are TGTGCCAGCAGCCCCACCTCAGGGCGGGAGACCCAGTACTTC.

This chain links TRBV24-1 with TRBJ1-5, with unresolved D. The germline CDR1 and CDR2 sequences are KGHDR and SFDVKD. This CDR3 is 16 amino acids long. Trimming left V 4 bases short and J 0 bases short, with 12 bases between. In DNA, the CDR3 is TGTGCCACCAGTGAGGCGTCGGGGATTAGCAATCAGCCCCAGCATTTT. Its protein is CATSEASGISNQPQHF.

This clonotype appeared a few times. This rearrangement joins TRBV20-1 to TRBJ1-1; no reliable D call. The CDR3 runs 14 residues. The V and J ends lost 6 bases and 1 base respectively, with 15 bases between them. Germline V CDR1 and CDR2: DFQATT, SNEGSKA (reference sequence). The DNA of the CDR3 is TGCAGTGCCCCTGGACGGAAAAAGAACACTGAAGCTTTCTTT. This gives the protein CSAPGRKKNTEAFF.

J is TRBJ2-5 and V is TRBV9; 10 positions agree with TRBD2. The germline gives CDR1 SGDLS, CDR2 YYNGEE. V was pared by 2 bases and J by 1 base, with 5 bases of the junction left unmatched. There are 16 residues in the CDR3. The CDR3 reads CASSVGQRGGQETQYF. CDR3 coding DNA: TGTGCCAGCAGCGTGGGCCAGCGGGGGGGCCAAGAGACCCAGTACTTC.

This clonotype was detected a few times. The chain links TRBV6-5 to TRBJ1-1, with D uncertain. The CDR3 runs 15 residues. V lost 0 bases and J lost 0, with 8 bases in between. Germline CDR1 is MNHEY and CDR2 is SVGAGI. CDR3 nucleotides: TGTGCCAGCAGTTACTCGGCGTACATGAACACTGAAGCTTTCTTT. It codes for CASSYSAYMNTEAFF.

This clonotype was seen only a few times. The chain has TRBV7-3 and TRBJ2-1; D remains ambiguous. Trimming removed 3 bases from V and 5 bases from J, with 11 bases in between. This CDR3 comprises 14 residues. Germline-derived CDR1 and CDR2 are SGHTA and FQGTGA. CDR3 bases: TGTGCCAGCAGCTTCATTGGCGGAAACAATGAGCAGTTCTTC. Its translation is CASSFIGGNNEQFF.

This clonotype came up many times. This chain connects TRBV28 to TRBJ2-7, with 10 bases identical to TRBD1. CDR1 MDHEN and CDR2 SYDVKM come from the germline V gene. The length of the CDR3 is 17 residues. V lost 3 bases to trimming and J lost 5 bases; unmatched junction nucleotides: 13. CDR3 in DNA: TGTGCCAGCAGTTTTAAGACTGACAGGGGGCGCTTAGACGAGCAGTACGTC. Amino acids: CASSFKTDRGRLDEQYV.

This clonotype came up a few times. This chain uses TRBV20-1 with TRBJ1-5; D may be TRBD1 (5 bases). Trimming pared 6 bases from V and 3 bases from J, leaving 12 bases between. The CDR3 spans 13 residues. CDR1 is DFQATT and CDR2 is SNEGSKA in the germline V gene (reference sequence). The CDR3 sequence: CSAWDGSNQPQHF. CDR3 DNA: TGCAGTGCCTGGGACGGTTCCAATCAGCCCCAGCATTTT.

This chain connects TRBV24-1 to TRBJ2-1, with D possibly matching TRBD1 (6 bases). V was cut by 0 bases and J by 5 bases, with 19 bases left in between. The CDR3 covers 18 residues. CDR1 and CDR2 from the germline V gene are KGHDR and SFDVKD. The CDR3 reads CATSDLPAGASMDNEQFF. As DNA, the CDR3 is TGTGCCACCAGTGATTTGCCCGCAGGGGCTTCGATGGACAATGAGCAGTTCTTC.

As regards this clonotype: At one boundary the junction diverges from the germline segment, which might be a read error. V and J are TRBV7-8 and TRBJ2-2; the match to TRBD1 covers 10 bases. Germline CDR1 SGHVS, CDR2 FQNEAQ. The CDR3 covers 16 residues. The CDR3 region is CASSHRQGAGTGEMFF. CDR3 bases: TGTGCCAGCAGCCACCGACAGGGGGCGGGAACCGGGGAGATGTTTTTT.

CDR3 in amino acids: CASSPRGLTEAFF. In DNA, the CDR3 is TGTGCCAGCAGTCCCCGGGGCCTCACTGAAGCTTTCTTT. This chain connects TRBV6-2 or TRBV6-3 to TRBJ1-1; D is perhaps TRBD1 (5 bases). The length of the CDR3 is 13 residues. The V and J ends lost 5 bases and 4 bases respectively, with 11 bases between them. CDR1 is MNHEY, CDR2 SVGEGT, per germline.

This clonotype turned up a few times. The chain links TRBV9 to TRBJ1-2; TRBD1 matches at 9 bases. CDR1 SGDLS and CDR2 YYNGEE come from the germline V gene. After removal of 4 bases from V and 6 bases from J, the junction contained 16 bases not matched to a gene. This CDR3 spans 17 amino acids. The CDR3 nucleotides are TGTGCCAGCAGCCCAATGGGGACAGGGAGGGAGCTTGATGGCTACACCTTC. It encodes CASSPMGTGRELDGYTF.

The CDR3: CSASGGTYGYTF. The DNA of the CDR3 is TGCAGTGCTAGCGGAGGGACCTATGGCTACACCTTC. V is TRBV20-1 and J is TRBJ1-2; tentatively, D is TRBD1 (5 bases). This CDR3 has 12 amino acids. Trimming stripped 3 bases from V and 4 bases from J, with 9 bases between. CDR1 and CDR2 (germline): DFQATT, SNEGSKA (reference sequence).

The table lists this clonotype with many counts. CDR3 amino acids: CASNLGGTEAFF. The DNA of the CDR3 is TGTGCCAGCAATCTAGGAGGAACTGAAGCTTTCTTT. The chain joins TRBV7-9 to TRBJ1-1, with D unclear. This CDR3 is 12 amino acids long. Germline loops: CDR1 SEHNR, CDR2 FQNEAQ (reference sequence). V lost 7 bases and J lost 5, with 11 bases in between.

The CDR3 here is CASSNGQGWGTEAFF. CDR3 in DNA: TGTGCCAGCAGTAACGGACAGGGATGGGGCACTGAAGCTTTCTTT. The V call is TRBV12-3 or TRBV12-4, the J call TRBJ1-1; 8 nucleotides align to TRBD1. V lost 5 bases and J lost 4; bases outside the gene matches: 9. The CDR3 is 15 residues long.

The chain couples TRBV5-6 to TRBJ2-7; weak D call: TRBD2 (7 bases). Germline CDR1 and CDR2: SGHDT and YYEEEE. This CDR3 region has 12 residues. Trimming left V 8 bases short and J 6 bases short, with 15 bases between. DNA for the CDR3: TGTGCCAGTCGCAGGGGAGGGCTCGAGCAGTACTTC. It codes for CASRRGGLEQYF.

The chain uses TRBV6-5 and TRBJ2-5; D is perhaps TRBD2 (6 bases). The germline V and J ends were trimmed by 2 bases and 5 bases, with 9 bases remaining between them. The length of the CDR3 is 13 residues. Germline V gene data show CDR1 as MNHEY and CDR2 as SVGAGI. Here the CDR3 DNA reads TGTGCCAGCAGTTACCCGGGGGAGGAGACCCAGTACTTC. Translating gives CASSYPGEETQYF.

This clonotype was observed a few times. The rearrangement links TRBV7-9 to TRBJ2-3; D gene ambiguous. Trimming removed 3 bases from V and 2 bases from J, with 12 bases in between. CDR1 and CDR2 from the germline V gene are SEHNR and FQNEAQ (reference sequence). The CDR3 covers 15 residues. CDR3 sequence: CASSFVLGYTDTQYF. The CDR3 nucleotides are TGTGCCAGCAGCTTTGTCTTGGGCTACACAGATACGCAGTATTTT.

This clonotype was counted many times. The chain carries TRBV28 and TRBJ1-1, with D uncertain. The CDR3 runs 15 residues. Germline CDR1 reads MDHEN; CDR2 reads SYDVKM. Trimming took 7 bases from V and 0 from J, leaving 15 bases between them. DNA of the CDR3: TGTGCCAGCACCCTTGGACGGATTTTGAACACTGAAGCTTTCTTT. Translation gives CASTLGRILNTEAFF.

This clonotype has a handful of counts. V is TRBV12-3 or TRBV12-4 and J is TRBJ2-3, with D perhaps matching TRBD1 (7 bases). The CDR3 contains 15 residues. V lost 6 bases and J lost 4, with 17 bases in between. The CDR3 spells CASSHSRGRSDTQYF. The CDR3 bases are TGTGCCAGCAGCCATTCCAGGGGGAGGTCAGATACGCAGTATTTT.

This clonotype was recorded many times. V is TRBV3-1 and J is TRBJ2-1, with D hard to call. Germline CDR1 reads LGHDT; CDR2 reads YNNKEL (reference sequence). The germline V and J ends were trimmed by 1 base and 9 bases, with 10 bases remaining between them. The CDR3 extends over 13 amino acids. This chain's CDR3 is CASSQGTPGEQFF. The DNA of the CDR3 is TGTGCCAGCAGCCAAGGGACCCCTGGTGAGCAGTTCTTC.